Presented here are 29 T cell receptor beta chains from one specimen sequenced in a study of beta chain features in type 1 diabetes. No antigens are known for them. Reverse transcription of all isolated RNA meant that expressed TCRB transcripts were sequenced. Data came from immunoSEQ multiplex PCR; TCRdb stores just in-frame clones and leaves some out. The sample holds roughly 730,000 clones, around an eighth seen once. Study results and caveats: TCRB CDR3 length was moderately but significantly reduced in all four CD4+ subsets of Type 1 diabetes patients.

The sequencing input was naive CD4+ T cells from blood. The receptor source for this set is a man aged 18 to 30 with type 1 diabetes.

This clone was picked up a small number of times. This chain connects TRBV5-6 to TRBJ2-1; 11 nucleotides align to TRBD2. Germline loops: CDR1 SGHDT, CDR2 YYEEEE. V was clipped by 4 bases and J by 4 bases; unmatched bases: 4. There are 15 residues in the CDR3. The CDR3 sequence is CASSPGTSGYNEQFF. For the CDR3, the DNA is TGTGCCAGCAGCCCCGGGACTAGCGGTTACAATGAGCAGTTCTTC.

There are a few counts of this clone. The chain links TRBV4-1 to TRBJ1-6, with no clear D. V was trimmed by 1 base and J by 4 bases, leaving 11 bases between them. The CDR3 is 16 residues long. Germline assignment: CDR1 MGHRA and CDR2 YSYEKL. This chain's CDR3 is CASSQGTAEYNSPLHF. Here the CDR3 DNA reads TGCGCCAGCAGCCAAGGTACGGCAGAATATAATTCACCCCTCCACTTT.

V usage is TRBV19 and J usage is TRBJ2-5; TRBD2 matches at 13 bases. This CDR3 region has 17 residues. The junction had 9 bases not matched to a gene; V was cut back by 6 bases and J by 2 bases. Germline V gives CDR1 LNHDA, CDR2 SQIVND (reference sequence). CDR3 region: CASSHLLGLAGQETQYF. In DNA form, the CDR3 reads TGTGCCAGTAGCCACCTCCTGGGACTAGCGGGACAAGAGACCCAGTACTTC.

V and J are TRBV10-3 and TRBJ2-3; 8 bases fit TRBD2. This CDR3 contains 15 residues. Germline CDR1 and CDR2: ENHRY and SYGVKD. J gave up 2 bases and V 3 bases, and 4 bases lay outside the gene matches. The CDR3 loop is CAISDGLAPTDTQYF. CDR3 coding DNA: TGTGCCATCAGTGACGGACTAGCCCCCACAGATACGCAGTATTTT.

This clone was picked up a small number of times. This chain connects TRBV18 to TRBJ2-2; a possible D gene is TRBD1 (5 bases). Germline values: CDR1 KGHSH, CDR2 LQKENI. Trimming took 4 bases from V and 10 from J, leaving 16 bases between them. The CDR3 consists of 14 residues. Here the CDR3 DNA reads TGTGCCAGCTCACAACCGACAGAGGCGGAGGAGCTGTTTTTT. This encodes CASSQPTEAEELFF.

This sequence joins TRBV25-1 and TRBJ2-1; 8 bases fit TRBD1. V was clipped by 7 bases and J by 5 bases; unmatched bases: 4. The V gene's germline CDR1 is MGHDK and CDR2 SYGVNS. The length of the CDR3 is 13 residues. For the CDR3, the DNA is TGTGCCAGCAACCCGGACAGGGACAATGAGCAGTTCTTC. It encodes CASNPDRDNEQFF.

The chain links TRBV19 to TRBJ2-5; D ambiguous. Looked up from germline, CDR1 is LNHDA and CDR2 is SQIVND (reference sequence). The V end was cut by 6 bases, the J end by 2 bases, with 10 bases between. CDR3 length equals 13 residues. The CDR3 DNA is TGTGCCAGTAGCGCGAGCTCACAAGAGACCCAGTACTTC. Encoded protein: CASSASSQETQYF.

V and J are TRBV5-4 and TRBJ2-7, with 8 bases lining up with TRBD1. The CDR3 runs 13 residues. The ends lost 4 bases at V and 9 bases at J; junction bases unmatched: 9. The germline gives CDR1 SGHNT, CDR2 YYREEE (reference sequence). The chain's CDR3 is CASSIWDRRTQYF. CDR3 coding DNA: TGTGCCAGCAGCATATGGGACAGGAGAACGCAGTACTTC.

This rearrangement joins TRBV7-9 to TRBJ2-3; D possibly corresponds to TRBD2 (5 bases). Trimming removed 3 bases at V and 6 bases at J, with 10 bases between. Germline V gene sequence: CDR1 SEHNR, CDR2 FQNEAQ (reference sequence). The CDR3 has 13 amino acids. CDR3 bases: TGTGCCAGCAGCTTCGCGGGCGAGGATACGCAGTATTTT. Its translation is CASSFAGEDTQYF.

This chain connects TRBV18 to TRBJ1-1; D possibly corresponds to TRBD1 (5 bases). Germline-derived CDR1 and CDR2 are KGHSH and LQKENI. V dropped 5 bases and J dropped 6 bases, with 16 bases sitting between them. The CDR3 length is 14 residues. The CDR3 spells CASSEQVKEPEAFF. CDR3 DNA sequence: TGTGCCAGCTCAGAACAGGTTAAGGAACCTGAAGCTTTCTTT. Combining the CDR3 with reference TRBV18 and TRBJ1-1 gives the whole variable domain NAGVMQNPRHLVRRRGQEARLRCSPMKGHSHVYWYRQLPEEGLKFMVYLQKENIIDESGMPKERFSAEFPKEGPSILRIQQVVRGDSAAYFCASSEQVKEPEAFFGQGTRLTVV.

Only a few counts were recorded for this clone. This chain connects TRBV28 to TRBJ2-7, with TRBD1 matching over 7 bases. Germline CDR1 and CDR2: MDHEN and SYDVKM. This CDR3 has 11 residues. CDR3 in DNA: TGTTCGACAGGGAGCTCCTACGAGCAGTACTTC. Translated, it gives CSTGSSYEQYF.

This chain links TRBV19 with TRBJ1-6; D is perhaps TRBD1 (5 bases). The V end lost 3 bases, the J end lost 9 bases, and 12 bases lay between the germline ends. The CDR3 has 14 amino acids. CDR1 and CDR2 (germline): LNHDA, SQIVND (reference sequence). The CDR3 here is CASSIGTMGSPLHF. CDR3 bases: TGTGCCAGTAGTATCGGGACGATGGGTTCACCCCTCCACTTT.

There are a few counts of this clone. The V call is TRBV2, the J call TRBJ2-5; TRBD1 matches 9 bases. This CDR3 comprises 14 residues. Germline V lookup: CDR1 SNHLY, CDR2 FYNNEI. V was clipped by 6 bases and J by 5 bases; unmatched bases: 7. CDR3 in DNA: TGTGCCAGCAGGGGAGGGACAGGGCCCGAGACCCAGTACTTC. Translated: CASRGGTGPETQYF.

The chain has TRBV6-5 and TRBJ1-1; the D gene is possibly TRBD1 (5 bases). Per germline, CDR1 MNHEY and CDR2 SVGAGI. The V gene lost 1 base and the J gene lost 1 base, with 10 bases spanning the gap. This CDR3 is built from 15 residues. The CDR3 region is CASSYYPGGNTEAFF. The CDR3, as DNA: TGTGCCAGCAGTTACTACCCGGGGGGGAACACTGAAGCTTTCTTT.

This clone was observed a handful of times. This rearrangement joins TRBV28 to TRBJ2-1; D is ambiguous. The CDR3 consists of 15 residues. Germline CDR1 MDHEN, CDR2 SYDVKM. The V end was cut by 5 bases, the J end by 6 bases, with 17 bases between. CDR3 bases: TGTGCCAGCAGTAAACACTCGTCCTTCGTCAATGAGCAGTTCTTC. It codes for CASSKHSSFVNEQFF.

About this clone: No conserved phenylalanine or tryptophan ends this CDR3, so it is likely a read error. V usage is TRBV29-1 and J usage is TRBJ1-1; 10 bases are a match to TRBD1. The CDR3 spans 12 residues. Germline CDR1 SQVTM, CDR2 ANQGSEA. V trimming: 7 bases; J trimming: 5 bases; junction bases outside the gene matches: 4. In DNA, the CDR3 is TGCAGCGCTGGACAGGGGGGGACTGAAGCTTTCCTT. Its translation: CSAGQGGTEAFL.

This CDR3 is CASSPPGAGDTQYF. DNA for the CDR3: TGTGCCAGCAGCCCTCCGGGTGCGGGAGATACGCAGTATTTT. V and J are TRBV28 and TRBJ2-3, with D maybe TRBD2 (5 bases). Germline values: CDR1 MDHEN, CDR2 SYDVKM. V gave up 6 bases and J gave up 5 bases, with 15 bases separating them. The CDR3 has 14 amino acids. The full variable domain, with the rest looked up from reference TRBV28 and TRBJ2-3, is DVKVTQSSRYLVKRTGEKVFLECVQDMDHENMFWYRQDPGLGLRLIYFSYDVKMKEKGDIPEGYSVSREKKERFSLILESASTNQTSMYLCASSPPGAGDTQYFGPGTRLTVL.

This clone appeared a few times. The rearrangement joins TRBV30 to TRBJ1-2; tentative D call: TRBD1 (5 bases). The CDR3 length is 12 residues. Germline CDR1 GTSNPN, CDR2 SVGIG (reference sequence). The ends were cut back, 7 bases at V and 5 bases at J, with 14 bases in the middle. In DNA, the CDR3 is TGTGCCTTGCCGGGACGAGGATATGGCTACACCTTC. Protein sequence: CALPGRGYGYTF.

The chain combines TRBV7-9 with TRBJ1-5; D possibly corresponds to TRBD1 (5 bases). Germline V gives CDR1 SEHNR, CDR2 FQNEAQ (reference sequence). V was pared by 1 base and J by 3 bases, with 10 bases between. The CDR3 sequence is 15 residues long. The CDR3 coding sequence is TGTGCCAGCAGCTTAGGGGAGGGACTCAATCAGCCCCAGCATTTT. Amino acid sequence: CASSLGEGLNQPQHF.

The rearrangement uses TRBV30 and TRBJ1-2; D remains unclear. Per germline, CDR1 GTSNPN and CDR2 SVGIG (reference sequence). Trimming cost V 4 bases and J 7 bases, with 16 bases left between them. The CDR3 covers 13 residues. The CDR3: CAWTYLTSAGYTF. CDR3 coding DNA: TGTGCCTGGACCTATTTAACATCTGCTGGCTACACCTTC. The complete variable domain, with remaining parts taken from reference TRBV30 and TRBJ1-2, reads SQTIHQWPATLVQPVGSPLSLECTVEGTSNPNLYWYRQAAGRGLQLLFYSVGIGQISSEVPQNLSASRPQDRQFILSSKKLLLSDSGFYLCAWTYLTSAGYTFGSGTRLTVV.

The rearrangement joins TRBV7-8 to TRBJ1-2; maybe TRBD1 (6 bases). CDR3 length equals 12 residues. Trimming stripped 2 bases from V and 8 bases from J, with 9 bases between. Germline V gives CDR1 SGHVS, CDR2 FQNEAQ. The CDR3 region is CASSLSGDGYTF. The DNA of the CDR3 is TGTGCCAGCAGCTTATCAGGGGACGGCTACACCTTC.

This clone has only a few counts. The chain employs TRBV7-2 and TRBJ1-5; 9 nucleotides match TRBD1. The V segment lost 10 bases and the J segment 5 bases; nucleotides outside the gene matches: 6. This CDR3 is built from 13 residues. Germline V CDR1 and CDR2: SGHTA, FQGNSA. CDR3 DNA sequence: TGTGCCACCGCCCGACAGGGGGATCAGCCCCAGCATTTT. Translating gives CATARQGDQPQHF.

V and J are TRBV10-3 and TRBJ1-2; TRBD1 might be the D (5 bases). CDR1 is ENHRY, CDR2 SYGVKD, per germline. The CDR3 loop spans 15 amino acids. Trimming pared 0 bases from V and 7 bases from J, leaving 15 bases between. CDR3 DNA: TGTGCCATCAGTGAGTCGTCAGCAGGGAAATTTGGCTACACCTTC. This gives the protein CAISESSAGKFGYTF.

The chain couples TRBV25-1 to TRBJ2-7, with D maybe TRBD1 (5 bases). Trimming removed 4 bases at V and 6 bases at J, with 13 bases between. Germline CDR1 and CDR2: MGHDK and SYGVNS. The CDR3 is 13 residues long. The CDR3 spells CASSANQGGEQYF. The CDR3 coding sequence is TGTGCCAGCAGTGCAAATCAGGGCGGCGAGCAGTACTTC.

This clone was observed a few times. The V and J genes are TRBV11-1 and TRBJ1-5; possibly TRBD1 for D (5 bases). Germline V lookup: CDR1 SGHAT, CDR2 FQDESV (reference sequence). V lost 5 bases to trimming and J lost 9 bases, with 17 bases between them. CDR3 length equals 14 residues. The CDR3 nucleotides are TGTGCCAGCAGCCCGGGACCGCCCAACGGGCCCCAGCATTTT. Translation gives CASSPGPPNGPQHF.

As regards this clone: One junction end disagrees with the germline gene, perhaps due to a read error. The J gene is TRBJ2-3, the V gene TRBV7-7; the D gene is possibly TRBD2 (6 bases). The CDR3 totals 17 residues. Germline V gives CDR1 SSHAT, CDR2 FNYEAQ (reference sequence). In DNA, the CDR3 is TGTGCTAGCAGCTTAGGTTCCGGGGGATTTAGCACAGATACGCAGTATTTT. It yields the protein CASSLGSGGFSTDTQYF.

This clone was counted only a few times. The chain uses TRBV10-3 and TRBJ2-1; the match to TRBD2 covers 10 bases. The CDR3 has 15 amino acids. Germline V gene sequence: CDR1 ENHRY, CDR2 SYGVKD. V dropped 2 bases and J dropped 7; count of bases not matched to a gene: 5. DNA for the CDR3: TGTGCCATCAGTGAGGAAGCGGGGGGGACTAATGAGCAGTTCTTC. Protein: CAISEEAGGTNEQFF.

The chain employs TRBV29-1 and TRBJ1-5, with D tentatively TRBD1 (6 bases). This CDR3 is 13 amino acids long. Trimming left V 4 bases short and J 2 bases short, with 9 bases between. Looked up from germline, CDR1 is SQVTM and CDR2 is ANQGSEA. CDR3 amino acids: CSVAGDGNQPQHF. The CDR3 DNA reads TGCAGCGTTGCAGGGGACGGCAATCAGCCCCAGCATTTT.

This clone came up a few times. The chain joins TRBV12-5 to TRBJ2-1, with D maybe TRBD1 (6 bases). V gave up 2 bases and J gave up 0 bases, with 11 bases separating them. The CDR3 spans 16 residues. Germline V gene data show CDR1 as LGHNT and CDR2 as FRNRAP. CDR3 nucleotides: TGTGCTAGTGGTTTGAGAAGGACAGTCTCCTACAATGAGCAGTTCTTC. Residues: CASGLRRTVSYNEQFF.